These 22 T cell receptor beta chains originate from one sample sequenced in a study of human T cells and chemical hapten exposure. Each CDR3 protein gets one entry after TCRdb re-called the RACE reads with MiXCR. This sample carries about 360,000 distinct CDR3 sequences, 6% to 8.5% of them seen once, and the ten largest clones take 7% to 10%. Time point reported: patch test 1, 2 weeks after DPC sensitization. The treatment: therapeutic diphenylcyclopropenone sensitization with weekly scalp DPC. The material was whole blood, obtained in connection with sensitization to the hapten diphenylcyclopropenone (DPC). Receptors were obtained from a woman between 18 and 29 years old with alopecia areata. Some clones in this sample may be carry-over from other donors' samples.

This clonotype was counted only a few times. This sequence joins TRBV20-1 and TRBJ2-1; 7 bases are shared with TRBD1. Germline-derived CDR1 and CDR2 are DFQATT and SNEGSKA (reference sequence). V trimming: 6 bases; J trimming: 3 bases; junction bases outside the gene matches: 8. The CDR3 runs to 14 residues. CDR3 region: CSAPGRGYYNEQFF. CDR3 bases: TGCAGTGCGCCGGGCAGGGGGTACTACAATGAGCAGTTCTTC.

This clonotype was counted only a few times. This likely comes from a read error, as the CDR3 has no conserved phenylalanine or tryptophan at its end. The DNA is left out, because the CDR3 cannot be placed on it with certainty; the CDR3 is given as TCRdb lists it. This rearrangement joins TRBV29-1 to TRBJ2-7; TRBD1 is taken as the D call from the table, unchecked against the DNA. Germline V gene sequence: CDR1 SQVTM, CDR2 ANQGSEA. Both ends counted, the CDR3 spans 12 residues. The CDR3: CSVEDEEGARVL.

This clonotype showed up just a few times. This sequence joins TRBV12-3 or TRBV12-4 and TRBJ1-1; 11 positions match TRBD1. The CDR3 has 13 amino acids. Trimming removed 7 bases from V and 10 bases from J; junction bases left unmatched: 8. CDR3 nucleotides: TGTGCCAGCAACATGGACAGGGGGCGAAGAGCTTTCTTT. Its translation is CASNMDRGRRAFF.

This clonotype was counted ten times or more. The chain combines TRBV10-3 with TRBJ2-5; D may correspond to TRBD1 or TRBD2 (7 bases each). Germline loops: CDR1 ENHRY, CDR2 SYGVKD. The CDR3 is made up of 13 amino acids. Trimming left V 10 bases short and J 5 bases short, with 17 bases between. CDR3: CATKAGGAETQYF. CDR3 sequence (DNA): TGTGCCACAAAAGCAGGGGGGGCGGAGACCCAGTACTTC.

The sample holds a few counts of this clonotype. This chain links TRBV13 with TRBJ1-2; D is undetermined. Germline CDR1 PRHDT, CDR2 FYEKMQ (reference sequence). V lost 5 bases to trimming and J lost 6 bases, with 16 bases between them. This CDR3 spans 14 amino acids. This CDR3 is CASSLQFYGDGYTF. CDR3 DNA: TGTGCCAGCAGCCTCCAGTTTTACGGGGATGGCTACACCTTC.

This clonotype was counted ten times or more. The genes are TRBV20-1 and TRBJ1-1; D not certain. The CDR3 is made up of 14 amino acids. Trimming took 3 bases from V and 2 from J, leaving 13 bases between them. Germline V lookup: CDR1 DFQATT, CDR2 SNEGSKA (reference sequence). Here the CDR3 reads CSARGLGLNTEAFF. The CDR3 DNA reads as TGCAGTGCTAGGGGTTTGGGCCTCAACACTGAAGCTTTCTTT.

The chain is built from TRBV6-2 or TRBV6-3 and TRBJ2-7; no firm D call. The CDR3 is made up of 14 amino acids. The V gene's germline CDR1 is MNHEY and CDR2 SVGEGT. The germline V and J ends were trimmed by 7 bases and 3 bases, with 16 bases remaining between them. CDR3 sequence (DNA): TGTGCCAGCATTGGGGTAGCCCTTCACTACGAGCAGTACTTC. It encodes CASIGVALHYEQYF.

The chain combines TRBV12-5 with TRBJ2-6, with 7 bases matching TRBD1. The CDR3 runs 21 residues. The junction had 21 bases not matched to a gene; V was cut back by 7 bases and J by 0 bases. The V gene's germline CDR1 is LGHNT and CDR2 FRNRAP. DNA of the CDR3: TGTGCTAGTGTCCAATCAACTAAGGGGACAGAGTTTTCCTCTGGGGCCAACGTCCTGACTTTC. Its translation: CASVQSTKGTEFSSGANVLTF.

The chain recombines TRBV12-3 or TRBV12-4 with TRBJ2-7; D gene unclear. CDR3 size: 11 residues. V lost 10 bases and J lost 5, with 12 bases in between. The CDR3 here is CATRLGDEQYF. The CDR3 nucleotides are TGTGCCACCCGCCTTGGGGACGAGCAGTACTTC.

This clonotype showed up just a few times. The J gene is TRBJ1-1, the V gene TRBV6-4, with D unclear. V was trimmed by 2 bases and J by 4 bases, leaving 11 bases between them. CDR3 length: 14 residues. CDR1 is MRHNA, CDR2 SNTAGT, per germline. DNA of the CDR3: TGTGCCAGCAGTGACGGGGTTCCGGGCACTGAAGCTTTCTTT. Protein: CASSDGVPGTEAFF.

The V gene is TRBV7-6, the J gene TRBJ1-4, with D perhaps TRBD1 (6 bases). V lost 0 bases to trimming and J lost 4 bases, with 12 bases between them. The V gene's germline CDR1 is SGHVS and CDR2 FNYEAQ. The CDR3 has 16 amino acids. The CDR3 spells CASSLAGQGINEKLFF. The CDR3 region has the DNA TGTGCCAGCAGCTTAGCAGGGCAGGGGATTAATGAAAAACTGTTTTTT.

Ten or more counts support this clonotype. The chain combines TRBV29-1 with TRBJ2-1, with no clear D. Germline-derived CDR1 and CDR2 are SQVTM and ANQGSEA. The CDR3 is made up of 13 amino acids. Trimming took 7 bases from V and 2 from J, leaving 12 bases between them. The CDR3 protein is CSGWLFPYNEQFF. The CDR3 bases are TGCAGCGGTTGGCTCTTCCCCTACAATGAGCAGTTCTTC.

A remark on this clonotype: A clone one base away is much larger, so this may be a read error. The chain couples TRBV6-6 to TRBJ2-7, with 10 bases fitting TRBD1. This CDR3 has 12 amino acids. Germline CDR1 and CDR2: MNHNY and SVGAGI (reference sequence). Trimming at V came to 4 bases and at J to 11 bases, leaving 5 bases not matched to a gene. The CDR3 DNA reads TGTGCCAGCAGTTTCCTAGGACAGGGGGAGTACTTC. Amino acid sequence: CASSFLGQGEYF.

A few counts support this clonotype. The rearrangement joins TRBV4-2 to TRBJ1-2; D unresolved. Trimming left V 0 bases short and J 3 bases short, with 8 bases between. Germline-derived CDR1 and CDR2 are LGHNA and YNFKEQ. The CDR3 covers 14 residues. DNA for the CDR3: TGTGCCAGCAGCCAAGATTATCGCGACTATGGCTACACCTTC. Its translation: CASSQDYRDYGYTF.

This clonotype turned up a few times. V gene TRBV7-9 combines with J gene TRBJ2-3; TRBD1 matches 8 bases. Per the germline V gene, CDR1 is SEHNR and CDR2 is FQNEAQ (reference sequence). V lost 5 bases, J lost 0 bases, and 4 bases stayed unmatched. CDR3 size: 15 residues. The chain's CDR3 is CASSLGQDSTDTQYF. The CDR3, as DNA: TGTGCCAGCAGCCTGGGACAGGATAGCACAGATACGCAGTATTTT.

The chain employs TRBV7-2 and TRBJ1-2, with TRBD1 matching 10 bases. The germline gives CDR1 SGHTA, CDR2 FQGNSA. V was clipped by 5 bases and J by 2 bases; unmatched bases: 8. CDR3 length equals 16 residues. CDR3 residues: CASSPSPGQGNYGYTF. CDR3 nucleotide sequence: TGTGCCAGCAGCCCTAGCCCGGGACAGGGGAACTATGGCTACACCTTC.

This clonotype has ten or more counts. The genes are TRBV11-2 and TRBJ2-1; D not resolved. CDR3 length: 13 amino acids. The V end lost 2 bases, the J end lost 4 bases, and 6 bases lay between the germline ends. The germline gives CDR1 SGHAT, CDR2 FQNNGV. CDR3 region: CASSLTPYNEQFF. As DNA, the CDR3 is TGTGCCAGCAGCTTAACACCATACAATGAGCAGTTCTTC. Complete variable domain (other parts from reference TRBV11-2 and TRBJ2-1): EAGVAQSPRYKIIEKRQSVAFWCNPISGHATLYWYQQILGQGPKLLIQFQNNGVVDDSQLPKDRFSAERLKGVDSTLKIQPAKLEDSAVYLCASSLTPYNEQFFGPGTRLTVL.

This clonotype was found many times. The chain combines TRBV18 with TRBJ2-2, with D uncertain. Trimming left V 5 bases short and J 1 base short, with 8 bases between. Germline CDR1 is KGHSH and CDR2 is LQKENI. The CDR3 consists of 14 residues. The CDR3: CASSYNLNTGELFF. The DNA for the CDR3 is TGTGCCAGCTCATACAACTTGAACACCGGGGAGCTGTTTTTT.

This clonotype has more than one count but fewer than ten. J is TRBJ1-5 and V is TRBV20-1; no clear D gene. The CDR3 runs to 13 residues. Germline CDR1 reads DFQATT; CDR2 reads SNEGSKA (reference sequence). The CDR3 DNA reads as TGCAGCGCAAAGGGAAGTGCCAATCAGCCCCAGCATTTT. Protein product: CSAKGSANQPQHF.

This clonotype was counted only a few times. This sequence joins TRBV12-3 or TRBV12-4 and TRBJ2-5, with 12 positions matching TRBD2. This CDR3 comprises 16 residues. The trim removed 3 bases at V and 3 bases at J, leaving 5 bases unmatched. The CDR3 nucleotides are TGTGCCAGCAGTTTTCGTTCTAGCGGGGGGGAAGAGACCCAGTACTTC. It encodes CASSFRSSGGEETQYF.

Worth noting for this clonotype: At one end the junction does not follow the germline gene, possibly because of a read error. This chain joins TRBV7-2 and TRBJ2-3, with TRBD2 identical over 10 bases. CDR1 and CDR2 (germline): SGHTA, FQGNSA. This CDR3 region has 16 residues. The chain's CDR3 is CASSLRASGGPETQYF. The CDR3 DNA sequence: TGTGCCAGCAGCCTGCGGGCTAGCGGGGGCCCAGAGACGCAGTATTTT.

The V and J genes are TRBV4-3 and TRBJ1-5, with 8 bases identical to TRBD1. Germline V gene lookup returns CDR1 LGHNA and CDR2 YSLEER. The length of the CDR3 is 15 residues. V was pared by 0 bases and J by 9 bases, with 7 bases of the junction left unmatched. CDR3 nucleotide sequence: TGCGCCAGCAGCCAAGATATGGACAGGGTATCGCCCCAGCATTTT. This encodes CASSQDMDRVSPQHF.